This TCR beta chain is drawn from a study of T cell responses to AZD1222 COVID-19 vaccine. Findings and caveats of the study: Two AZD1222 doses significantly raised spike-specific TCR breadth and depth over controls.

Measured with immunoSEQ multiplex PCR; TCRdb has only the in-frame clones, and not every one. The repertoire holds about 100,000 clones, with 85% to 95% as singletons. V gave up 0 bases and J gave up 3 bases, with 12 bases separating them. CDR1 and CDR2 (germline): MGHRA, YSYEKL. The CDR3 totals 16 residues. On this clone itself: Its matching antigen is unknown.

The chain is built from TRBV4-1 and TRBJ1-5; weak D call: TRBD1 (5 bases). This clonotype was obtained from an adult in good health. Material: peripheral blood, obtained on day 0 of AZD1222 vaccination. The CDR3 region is CASSQDGTGINQPQHF. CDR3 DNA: TGCGCCAGCAGCCAAGATGGGACGGGGATCAATCAGCCCCAGCATTTT.